Listed below are T cell receptor beta chains from one sample, sequenced in a study of blood T cell repertoires in COVID-19. The method was immunoSEQ multiplex PCR; TCRdb's version includes in-frame clones alone and lacks a portion of them. The table has roughly 200,000 clones, roughly 80% seen once; the top ten hold approximately 8%. The specimen sequenced was peripheral blood. The receptors were gathered from a woman at least 80 years old with acute or convalescent COVID-19. Each CDR3 is given with its conserved first and last residue. The order of the fields is D gene, J gene, V gene, clone size, CDR3 DNA, CDR3 protein. D genes are given only for firm matches. Size is omitted from some rows. Given values are once, few, many or a class for expanded clones.

>.|TRBJ1-2|TRBV5-1|once
TGCGCCAGCAGCGTTGAGTCTAACTATGGCTACACCTTC
CASSVESNYGYTF
>TRBD1|TRBJ1-2|TRBV5-1|.
TGCGCCAGCAGCCCAGGGGGTTATAACTATGGCTACACCTTC
CASSPGGYNYGYTF
>TRBD2|TRBJ2-2|TRBV19|.
TGTGCCAGTAGAAGGCTCGGGGGGGCAAACACCGGGGAGCTGTTTTTT
CASRRLGGANTGELFF
>TRBD2|TRBJ2-7|TRBV28|.
TGTGCCAGCAGGATACTAGCGGGAGCTAGCGAGCAGTACTTC
CASRILAGASEQYF
>.|TRBJ1-5|TRBV6-2/TRBV6-3|.
TGTGCCAGCAGTTACCCCCCGGGACATCGGCTCCTTGAGCCCCAGCATTTT
CASSYPPGHRLLEPQHF
>.|TRBJ2-7|TRBV11-2|.
TGTGCCAGCAGCTTGGGACCTGGGACTGGGGAGCAGTACTTC
CASSLGPGTGEQYF
>.|TRBJ1-2|TRBV19|.
TGTGCCAGTAGTATTGGGACATCTAACTATGGCTACACCTTC
CASSIGTSNYGYTF
>.|TRBJ2-1|TRBV6-1|.
TGTGCCAGCAGTGAAGATCCAGGGAGGACCTACAATGAGCAGTTCTTC
CASSEDPGRTYNEQFF
>.|TRBJ1-5|TRBV2|.
TGTGCCAGCAGTGAACTGAGAGGGGCGGGACAGCCCCAGCATTTT
CASSELRGAGQPQHF
>.|TRBJ2-5|TRBV29-1|once
TGCAGCGTCGGACACCTTCAAGAGACCCAGTACTTC
CSVGHLQETQYF
>TRBD1|TRBJ1-4|TRBV11-2|many
TGTGCCAGCAGCTTAGGGACAGGGAATGAAAAACTGTTTTTT
CASSLGTGNEKLFF
>.|TRBJ2-5|TRBV10-1|few
TGCGCCAGCAGTGAAACAGGGTATCAAGAGACCCAGTACTTC
CASSETGYQETQYF
>TRBD1|TRBJ1-5|TRBV7-2|.
TGTGCCAGCAGCCGGGACAGCTATAGCAATCAGCCCCAGCATTTT
CASSRDSYSNQPQHF
>.|TRBJ2-5|TRBV3-1/TRBV3-2|.
TGTGCCAGCAGCCGTCCAAAAGAGACCCAGTACTTC
CASSRPKETQYF
>.|TRBJ2-2|TRBV12-3/TRBV12-4|.
TGTGCCAGCAACAGGGCGAACACCGGGGAGCTGTTTTTT
CASNRANTGELFF
>.|TRBJ1-1|TRBV7-2|.
TGTGCCAGCAGTTCACAATCTCGATACGCTGAAGCTTTCTTT
CASSSQSRYAEAFF
>.|TRBJ1-1|TRBV10-3|.
TGTGCCATCAGTGACTTTCGTGAGGGACATGAAGCTTTCTTT
CAISDFREGHEAFF
>.|TRBJ2-7|TRBV11-2|.
TGTGCCAGCAGCTTAGATCTTCGTAGGAGCTCCTACGAGCAGTACTTC
CASSLDLRRSSYEQYF
>TRBD1|TRBJ1-3|TRBV7-9|.
TGTGCCGGACTTGAGACAGGGAGGCATTCTGGAAACACCATATATTTT
CAGLETGRHSGNTIYF
>.|TRBJ1-4|TRBV5-4|.
TGTGCCAGCAGCCTTGAAAGGGAGGAAAAACTGTTTTTT
CASSLEREEKLFF
>TRBD1|TRBJ2-6|TRBV7-9|.
TGTGCCAGCATCCAGACAGGGGGAAGAATCTCTGGGGCCAACGTCCTGACTTTC
CASIQTGGRISGANVLTF
>TRBD2|TRBJ2-3|TRBV4-2|.
TGTGCCAGCAGCCCCAAGACTAGCGGGAGCGCAGATACGCAGTATTTT
CASSPKTSGSADTQYF
>.|TRBJ2-5|TRBV12-2|.
TGTGCAAGTCGCTTAGGAGTTTTGCTAGCGGGTGGACAAGAGACCCAGTACTTC
CASRLGVLLAGGQETQYF
>TRBD1|TRBJ2-3|TRBV2|.
TGTGCCAGCAGTACCGACAGGGGGCGAGATACGCAGTATTTT
CASSTDRGRDTQYF
>.|TRBJ2-1|TRBV6-6|.
TGTGCCAGCAGTGGGGGAGGAAATAGGAATGAGCAGTTCTTC
CASSGGGNRNEQFF
>.|TRBJ2-3|TRBV20-1|.
TGCAGTGCTAGTTCGGGGTTAGGCACAGATACGCAGTATTTT
CSASSGLGTDTQYF
>TRBD2|TRBJ2-1|TRBV29-1|once
TGCAGCGTTCACCCTAGCGGGAGTCGGTTTTACAATGAGCAGTTCTTC
CSVHPSGSRFYNEQFF
>TRBD1|TRBJ1-5|TRBV27|.
TGTGCCAGCAGTTTAGAGGACAGGGAGGTTCAGCCCCAGCATTTT
CASSLEDREVQPQHF
>TRBD1|TRBJ1-5|TRBV18|.
TGTGCCAGCTCACCTGACAGGGCGGATCAGCCCCAGCATTTT
CASSPDRADQPQHF
>.|TRBJ1-6|TRBV5-4|.
TGTGCCAGCAGCTTGTTCAGGGATGACTCACCCCTCCACTTT
CASSLFRDDSPLHF
>.|TRBJ1-2|TRBV9|.
TGTGCCAGCAGCCCCCGACAGGCCCTTAACTATGGCTACACCTTC
CASSPRQALNYGYTF
>.|TRBJ2-1|TRBV19|.
TGTGCCAGTGGTTCCCTAGGGAGTCACCATGAGCAGTTCTTC
CASGSLGSHHEQFF
>TRBD1|TRBJ1-5|TRBV7-2|.
TGTGCCAGCAGCTTAAAGGGACAGGGGTTTCCCCAGCATTTT
CASSLKGQGFPQHF
>TRBD1|TRBJ1-6|TRBV14|few
TGTGCCAGCAGCCACGGCCTGCAGGGGGCCAGGAAAAGCTCCTATAATTCACCCCTCCACTTT
CASSHGLQGARKSSYNSPLHF
>.|TRBJ1-5|TRBV4-2|.
TGTGCCAGCAGCCGGTTTGGAGAGGATCAGCCCCAGCATTTT
CASSRFGEDQPQHF
>.|TRBJ1-1|TRBV6-5|.
TGTGCCAGCAATCCCCGATGGGGGGTAGACACTGAAGCTTTCTTT
CASNPRWGVDTEAFF
>.|TRBJ2-3|TRBV6-5|.
TGTGCCAGCAGTTACTCGGGGGGGGGCTCCGATACGCAGTATTTT
CASSYSGGGSDTQYF
>.|TRBJ1-4|TRBV4-2|.
TGTGCCAGCAGCTCGCTCAGGGAGGAGGGCAATGAAAAACTGTTTTTT
CASSSLREEGNEKLFF
>.|TRBJ2-7|TRBV25-1|.
TGTGCCAGCAGTGAGTGGGTGGGGCTATCCTACGAGCAGTACTTC
CASSEWVGLSYEQYF
>TRBD2|TRBJ2-5|TRBV6-4|.
TGTGCCAGCAGCTTAGCGGGAGGAGAGACCCAGTACTTC
CASSLAGGETQYF
>.|TRBJ1-1|TRBV9|.
TGTGCCAGCAGCGTTAGTGAGGGGGATGAAGCTTTCTTT
CASSVSEGDEAFF
>.|TRBJ1-2|TRBV6-1|once
TGTGCCAGCAGTGAAGGGAGGGACGGGACCGGCTACACCTTC
CASSEGRDGTGYTF
>TRBD2|TRBJ2-1|TRBV2|.
TGTGCCAGTTTAGCGGGAGGGTACAATGAGCAGTTCTTC
CASLAGGYNEQFF
>.|TRBJ1-1|TRBV18|.
TGTGCCAGCACCGGGACACAGAACACTGAAGCTTTCTTT
CASTGTQNTEAFF
>TRBD1|TRBJ1-1|TRBV27|.
TGTGCCAGCAGTTTGACAGGGGGCGCGGGAACTGAAGCTTTCTTT
CASSLTGGAGTEAFF
>TRBD2|TRBJ2-5|TRBV5-1|.
TGCGCCAGCAGCTGGAGACTAGCGGGGGGCACGGAGACCCAGTACTTC
CASSWRLAGGTETQYF
>TRBD1|TRBJ2-2|TRBV7-2|.
TGTGCCAGCAGCCCCGTGGACAGGGCGGTACGGACCGGGGAGCTGTTTTTT
CASSPVDRAVRTGELFF
>TRBD1|TRBJ2-2|TRBV5-4|few
TGTGCCAGCAGCCGGACAGGGGGCGATGACGGGGAGCTGTTTTTT
CASSRTGGDDGELFF
>TRBD1|TRBJ1-2|TRBV5-1|.
TGCGCCAGCAGCCCGGACGGGACAGGGGACTATGGCTACACCTTC
CASSPDGTGDYGYTF
>.|TRBJ2-7|TRBV5-1|.
TGCGCCAGCAGCCCGACAGACCCGTACTACGAGCAGTACTTC
CASSPTDPYYEQYF
>TRBD1|TRBJ1-2|TRBV4-1|few
TGCGCCAGCAGCCAAGCCGGGACAGGGGTTTCTAACTATGGCTACACCTTC
CASSQAGTGVSNYGYTF
>TRBD1|TRBJ1-4|TRBV6-4|few
TGTGCCAGCAGTGCCGGACAGGGCACTAAAAAACTGTTTTTT
CASSAGQGTKKLFF
>.|TRBJ1-6|TRBV6-1|.
TGTGCCAGCAGTGAAGCCCTCACAGGGAATTCACCCCTCCACTTT
CASSEALTGNSPLHF
>.|TRBJ1-5|TRBV29-1|.
TGCAGCCCCACTCGGGGTTGCAATCAGCCCCAGCATTTT
CSPTRGCNQPQHF
>TRBD1|TRBJ1-4|TRBV5-1|.
TGCGCCAGCAGCCTGCGACAGGGGGCTAGAGAAAAACTGTTTTTT
CASSLRQGAREKLFF